The rows below give T cell receptor beta chains drawn from one sample of a study of cytotoxic CD8 clonotypes in ibrutinib-treated CLL. Assay: immunoSEQ multiplex PCR; the TCRdb copy retains only in-frame clones and omits some. The sample carries 130,000 to 150,000 clones, over 60% recorded once. This specimen consisted of PBMCs, obtained after 12 months of ibrutinib treatment. The receptors were sampled from a human donor with chronic lymphocytic leukemia. The CDR3 runs from the conserved cysteine through the conserved F or W. Fields, in order: clone size, V gene, D gene, J gene, CDR3 length, CDR3 protein, CDR3 DNA. A D gene is named only where the DNA matches it firmly. Clone size is not always given. Where it is, it says once, few, many or a class for expanded clones.

>NA|TRBV5-1|NA|TRBJ1-2|15
CASSFNQALGYGYTF
TGCGCCAGCAGCTTTAATCAGGCGCTTGGCTATGGCTACACCTTC
>few|TRBV5-4|NA|TRBJ2-7|15
CASSLAGGSSYEQYF
TGTGCCAGCAGCTTGGCTGGCGGGTCCTCCTACGAGCAGTACTTC
>NA|TRBV6-5|NA|TRBJ2-3|13
CATQLRGTDTQYF
TGTGCCACACAACTTAGGGGGACAGATACGCAGTATTTT
>NA|TRBV7-8|NA|TRBJ2-7|14
CASSLAQVPYEQYF
TGTGCCAGCAGCTTAGCCCAGGTTCCCTACGAGCAGTACTTC
>NA|TRBV7-9|TRBD2|TRBJ2-3|16
CASSARREPGTDTQYF
TGTGCCAGCAGCGCCCGGCGGGAGCCCGGCACAGATACGCAGTATTTT
>NA|TRBV4-1|TRBD2|TRBJ2-1|14
CASRGLGPYNEQFF
TGCGCCAGCCGAGGACTAGGTCCCTACAATGAGCAGTTCTTC
>once|TRBV4-1|TRBD2|TRBJ2-7|16
CASSHVWTSGSYEQYF
TGCGCCAGCAGCCATGTCTGGACTAGCGGTTCCTACGAGCAGTACTTC
>NA|TRBV2|TRBD2|TRBJ2-7|18
CASSGTSGTSGIPYEQYF
TGTGCCAGCAGTGGGACATCCGGGACTAGCGGGATCCCCTACGAGCAGTACTTC
>NA|TRBV7-2|NA|TRBJ2-1|12
CASKGIYNEQFF
TGTGCCAGCAAGGGGATATACAATGAGCAGTTCTTC
>NA|TRBV30|NA|TRBJ1-2|13
CAWSLRGFDGYTF
TGTGCCTGGAGCCTAAGGGGGTTCGATGGCTACACCTTC
>NA|TRBV7-9|NA|TRBJ1-5|17
CASSLVGPSGLYQPQHF
TGTGCCAGCAGCTTAGTAGGTCCATCAGGGCTCTATCAGCCCCAGCATTTT
>NA|TRBV7-3|TRBD2|TRBJ2-3|16
CASSQVAGAGTDTQYF
TGTGCCAGCAGCCAGGTAGCGGGAGCGGGCACAGATACGCAGTATTTT
>once|TRBV2|NA|TRBJ2-5|13
CASSGAGTETQYF
TGTGCCAGCAGTGGGGCGGGAACGGAGACCCAGTACTTC
>few|TRBV7-6|NA|TRBJ2-2|14
CASSLRQPTGELFF
TGTGCCAGCAGCTTACGCCAGCCAACCGGGGAGCTGTTTTTT
>few|TRBV6-6|NA|TRBJ1-4|13
CASSSQENEKLFF
TGTGCCAGCAGTTCCCAGGAGAATGAAAAACTGTTTTTT
>NA|TRBV27|TRBD1|TRBJ1-2|16
CASSIGWDRSNYGYTF
TGTGCCAGCAGTATTGGGTGGGACAGGTCTAACTATGGCTACACCTTC
>NA|TRBV7-6|TRBD2|TRBJ2-1|16
CASRSGTTDSYNEQFF
TGTGCCAGCAGGTCCGGGACTACAGACTCCTACAATGAGCAGTTCTTC
>NA|TRBV18|NA|TRBJ2-3|12
CASSSPLDTQYF
TGTGCCAGCTCAAGCCCTCTGGATACGCAGTATTTT
>few|TRBV4-2|NA|TRBJ1-2|14
CASSQERTAYGYTF
TGTGCCAGCAGCCAGGAGAGGACAGCCTATGGCTACACCTTC
>NA|TRBV5-4|TRBD2|TRBJ2-2|16
CASSLDASGRAGELFF
TGTGCCAGCAGCTTGGATGCTAGCGGGAGAGCCGGGGAGCTGTTTTTT
>NA|TRBV27|NA|TRBJ1-1|11
CASSQGREAFF
TGTGCCAGCAGTCAGGGACGTGAAGCTTTCTTT
>NA|TRBV5-6|NA|TRBJ1-1|13
CASSLQRNTEAFF
TGTGCCAGCAGCCTCCAGAGGAACACTGAAGCTTTCTTT
>NA|TRBV27|NA|TRBJ2-1|13
CASSLAWYSEQFF
TGTGCCAGCAGTTTAGCTTGGTATTCTGAGCAGTTCTTC
>NA|TRBV29-1|NA|TRBJ1-3|14
CSVAPDGSGNTIYF
TGCAGCGTTGCTCCCGACGGGTCTGGAAACACCATATATTTT
>NA|TRBV7-2|NA|TRBJ2-3|15
CASSLWAGNTDTQYF
TGTGCCAGCAGCTTATGGGCAGGGAACACAGATACGCAGTATTTT
>NA|TRBV6-5|NA|TRBJ2-6|15
CASSYSSSGANVLTF
TGTGCCAGCAGTTACTCGAGCTCTGGGGCCAACGTCCTGACTTTC
>NA|TRBV10-1|TRBD2|TRBJ2-1|16
CASSDSGTSGYNEQFF
TGCGCCAGCAGTGATTCCGGGACTAGCGGCTACAATGAGCAGTTCTTC
>NA|TRBV7-3|TRBD2|TRBJ2-1|13
CASSQGLYNEQFF
TGTGCCAGCTCTCAGGGACTATACAATGAGCAGTTCTTC
>NA|TRBV5-6|NA|TRBJ1-2|14
CASSWMTEMYGYTF
TGTGCCAGCAGCTGGATGACAGAGATGTATGGCTACACCTTC
>NA|TRBV5-1|NA|TRBJ2-5|14
CASSLTGVGETQYF
TGCGCCAGCAGCTTGACCGGGGTGGGGGAGACCCAGTACTTC
>NA|TRBV6-5|NA|TRBJ2-1|15
CASSYSWDTDNEQFF
TGTGCCAGCAGTTACTCATGGGATACGGACAATGAGCAGTTCTTC
>NA|TRBV4-1|NA|TRBJ1-2|13
CASSPGRGDGYTF
TGCGCCAGCAGCCCCGGCCGGGGTGATGGCTACACCTTC
>NA|TRBV19|TRBD2|TRBJ2-7|15
CASSLRTSGVYEQYF
TGTGCCAGTAGTTTAAGGACTAGCGGGGTTTACGAGCAGTACTTC
>NA|TRBV5-4|NA|TRBJ2-4|14
CASSVARAKNIQYF
TGTGCCAGCAGCGTGGCTAGAGCCAAAAACATTCAGTACTTC
>NA|TRBV4-1|NA|TRBJ1-5|15
CASSPGEGSNQPQHF
TGCGCCAGCAGCCCAGGGGAGGGTAGCAATCAGCCCCAGCATTTT
>once|TRBV4-2|TRBD2|TRBJ2-1|15
CASSPRGRALNEQFF
TGTGCCAGCAGCCCTCGCGGGAGGGCCCTCAATGAGCAGTTCTTC
>NA|TRBV7-6|TRBD2|TRBJ2-1|14
CASSSPGLVHEQFF
TGTGCCAGCAGCTCCCCGGGACTAGTGCATGAGCAGTTCTTC
>NA|TRBV25-1|NA|TRBJ1-4|15
CASSEYLQHNEKLFF
TGTGCCAGCAGTGAATATTTACAGCATAATGAAAAACTGTTTTTT
>NA|TRBV11-3|NA|TRBJ1-3|16
CASSLDGGFSGNTIYF
TGTGCCAGCAGCTTAGATGGGGGTTTTTCTGGAAACACCATATATTTT
>once|TRBV9|TRBD2|TRBJ2-4|19
CASSVTWTWTSVGKNIQYF
TGTGCCAGCAGCGTAACTTGGACGTGGACTAGCGTTGGCAAAAACATTCAGTACTTC
>NA|TRBV27|NA|TRBJ1-1|15
CASSPAGRLNTEAFF
TGTGCCAGCAGTCCGGCGGGACGGCTGAACACTGAAGCTTTCTTT
>NA|TRBV7-2|TRBD1|TRBJ2-5|17
CASSKPGQGAGTGTQYF
TGTGCCAGCAGTAAACCGGGACAGGGGGCTGGCACGGGGACCCAGTACTTC
>NA|TRBV11-3|NA|TRBJ2-5|13
CASSIRGQETQYF
TGTGCCAGCAGCATAAGGGGTCAAGAGACCCAGTACTTC
>few|TRBV19|NA|TRBJ2-7|12
CASRDWTYEQYF
TGTGCCAGTAGAGATTGGACGTACGAGCAGTACTTC
>NA|TRBV5-1|NA|TRBJ1-2|14
CASSLFGGNYGYTF
TGCGCCAGCAGCTTATTTGGGGGGAACTATGGCTACACCTTC
>once|TRBV6-6|TRBD1|TRBJ1-2|14
CASRDYGTGYGYTF
TGTGCCAGCAGAGACTACGGGACAGGCTATGGCTACACCTTC
>NA|TRBV5-6|TRBD1|TRBJ2-5|14
CASSLLSGGETQYF
TGTGCCAGCAGCTTGTTGTCAGGGGGTGAGACCCAGTACTTC
>NA|TRBV9|TRBD2|TRBJ2-3|18
CASSVGSSGIPSTDTQYF
TGTGCCAGCAGCGTAGGCTCTAGCGGGATACCAAGCACAGATACGCAGTATTTT
>once|TRBV7-9|NA|TRBJ1-1|12
CASSLAPPEAFF
TGTGCCAGCAGCTTAGCCCCGCCAGAAGCTTTCTTT
>once|TRBV5-4|TRBD1|TRBJ2-7|16
CASSQDGTGRSYEQYF
TGTGCCAGCAGCCAAGACGGGACAGGTAGGTCCTACGAGCAGTACTTC
>once|TRBV6-4|NA|TRBJ1-2|12
CASSGTAGGYTF
TGTGCCAGCAGTGGGACCGCAGGGGGCTACACCTTC
>few|TRBV7-2|TRBD1|TRBJ1-3|16
CASSFRQGASGNTIYF
TGTGCCAGCAGCTTCCGACAGGGGGCCTCTGGAAACACCATATATTTT
>NA|TRBV19|NA|TRBJ1-1|12
CASSGMNTEAFF
TGTGCCAGTAGTGGGATGAACACTGAAGCTTTCTTT